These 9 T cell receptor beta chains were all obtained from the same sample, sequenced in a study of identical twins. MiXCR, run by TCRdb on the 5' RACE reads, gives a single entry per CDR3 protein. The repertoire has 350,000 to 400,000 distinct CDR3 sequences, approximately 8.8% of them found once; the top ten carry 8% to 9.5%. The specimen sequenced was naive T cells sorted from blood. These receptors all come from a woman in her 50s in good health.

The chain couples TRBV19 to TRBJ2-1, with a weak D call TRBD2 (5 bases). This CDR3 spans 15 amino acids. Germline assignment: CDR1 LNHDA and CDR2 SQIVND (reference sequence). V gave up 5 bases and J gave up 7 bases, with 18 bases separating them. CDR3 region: CASSVHSGRVNEQFF. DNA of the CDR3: TGTGCCAGTAGTGTCCACTCGGGGAGAGTGAATGAGCAGTTCTTC.

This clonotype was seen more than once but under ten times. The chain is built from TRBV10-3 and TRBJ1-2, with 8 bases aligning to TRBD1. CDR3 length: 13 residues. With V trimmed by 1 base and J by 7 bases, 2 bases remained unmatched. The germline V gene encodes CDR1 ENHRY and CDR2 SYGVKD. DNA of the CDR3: TGTGCCATCAGTGAGTTGACAGGGGCTGGCTACACCTTC. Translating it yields CAISELTGAGYTF.

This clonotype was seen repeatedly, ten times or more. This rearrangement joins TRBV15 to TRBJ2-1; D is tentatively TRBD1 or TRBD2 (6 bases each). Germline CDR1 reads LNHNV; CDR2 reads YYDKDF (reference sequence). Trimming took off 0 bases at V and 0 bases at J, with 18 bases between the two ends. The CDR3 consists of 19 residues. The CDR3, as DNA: TGTGCCACCAGCAGAGATTCACAGGGACTCTTAAGCTCCTACAATGAGCAGTTCTTC. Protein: CATSRDSQGLLSSYNEQFF. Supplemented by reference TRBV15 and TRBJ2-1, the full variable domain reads DAMVIQNPRYQVTQFGKPVTLSCSQTLNHNVMYWYQQKSSQAPKLLFHYYDKDFNNEADTPDNFQSRRPNTSFCFLDIRSPGLGDTAMYLCATSRDSQGLLSSYNEQFFGPGTRLTVL.

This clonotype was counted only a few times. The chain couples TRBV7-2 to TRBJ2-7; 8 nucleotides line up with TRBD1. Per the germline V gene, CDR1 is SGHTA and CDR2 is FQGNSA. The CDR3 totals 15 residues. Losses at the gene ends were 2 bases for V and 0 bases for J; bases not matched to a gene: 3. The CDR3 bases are TGTGCCAGCAGCTTAAAGGACAGGGTCTCCTACGAGCAGTACGTC. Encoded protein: CASSLKDRVSYEQYV.

CDR3: CASSFETSGVGEQFF. In DNA form, the CDR3 reads TGTGCCAGCAGTTTTGAGACTAGCGGGGTTGGGGAGCAGTTCTTC. The rearrangement uses TRBV6-5 and TRBJ2-1, with 11 bases that match TRBD2. The CDR3 contains 15 residues. Germline V gene data show CDR1 as MNHEY and CDR2 as SVGAGI. Germline trimming cut 4 bases from V and 10 bases from J; bases unmatched to any gene: 9.

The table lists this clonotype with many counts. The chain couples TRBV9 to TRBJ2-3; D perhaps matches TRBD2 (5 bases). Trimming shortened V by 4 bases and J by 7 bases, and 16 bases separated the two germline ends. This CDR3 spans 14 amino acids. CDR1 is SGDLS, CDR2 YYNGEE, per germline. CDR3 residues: CASSPPGNINTQYF. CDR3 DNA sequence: TGTGCCAGCAGCCCCCCCGGGAATATAAATACGCAGTATTTT.

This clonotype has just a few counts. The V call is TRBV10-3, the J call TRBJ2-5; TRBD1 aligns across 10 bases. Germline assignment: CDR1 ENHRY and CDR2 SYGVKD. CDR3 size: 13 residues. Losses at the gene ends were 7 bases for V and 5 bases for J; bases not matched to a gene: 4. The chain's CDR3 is CAIMVGQGETQYF. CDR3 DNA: TGTGCCATCATGGTGGGACAGGGGGAGACCCAGTACTTC.

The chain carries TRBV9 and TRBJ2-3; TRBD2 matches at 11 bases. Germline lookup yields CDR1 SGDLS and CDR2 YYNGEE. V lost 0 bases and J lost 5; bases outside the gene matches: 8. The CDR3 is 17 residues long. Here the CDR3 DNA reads TGTGCCAGCAGCGTAGGAAGTAGCGGGAGGGCCGTAGATACGCAGTATTTT. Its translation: CASSVGSSGRAVDTQYF.

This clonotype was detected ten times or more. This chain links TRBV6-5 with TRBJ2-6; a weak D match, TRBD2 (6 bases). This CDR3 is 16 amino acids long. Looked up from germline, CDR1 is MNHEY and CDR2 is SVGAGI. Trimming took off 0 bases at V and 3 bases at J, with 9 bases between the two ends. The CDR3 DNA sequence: TGTGCCAGCAGTTACTCGAAGGGAGGTGGGGCCAACGTCCTGACTTTC. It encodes CASSYSKGGGANVLTF.